The table lists the clone carrying this TCR beta chain with many counts. The antigen remains unidentified. This record belongs to a study of regulatory T cells in long-lasting Graves disease. Building of the TCR beta libraries involved iRepertoire HTBI primers and Arm-PCR of CDR3 regions. TCRdb processed the multiplex PCR reads anew with MiXCR; each CDR3 protein has one entry. The repertoire holds about 290,000 distinct CDR3 sequences, with approximately 20% as singletons. Study-wide points: Fewer public clonotypes were shared by new patients (approximately 1,000) than by persistent patients (around 2,800).

This sample's time point: persistent/refractory GD, antithyroid drugs over 5 years with positive TRAb. From RNA extracted from PBMCs, the TCR library was made. The V and J ends lost 5 bases and 6 bases, in that order; junction bases with no gene match: 7. Germline CDR1 MDHEN, CDR2 SYDVKM. CDR3 size: 15 residues. Sequencing was performed on peripheral blood mononuclear cells (PBMCs), taken when the disease was refractory, from a patient treated with antithyroid drugs. The source is a female donor with Graves disease. The chain recombines TRBV28 with TRBJ1-4; 9 nucleotides align to TRBD1. CDR3 residues: CASSPRTGEDEKLFF. As DNA, the CDR3 is TGTGCCAGCAGTCCACGGACAGGGGAGGATGAAAAACTGTTTTTT.